This T cell receptor (beta chain) was obtained from a study of T cell responses to AZD1222 COVID-19 vaccine. Study observations and caveats: The CD4 TCRs associated with vaccination extended across spike and predominated at 160-218 and 743-854.

The repertoire was sequenced with immunoSEQ multiplex PCR; TCRdb's copy has only in-frame clones and lacks some. The sample carries roughly 150,000 clones, roughly 87% recorded once. It was second doses at about 4 or about 12 weeks that were pooled. Germline V gene data show CDR1 as KGHDR and CDR2 as SFDVKD. The CDR3 extends over 18 amino acids. The trim removed 4 bases at V and 0 bases at J, leaving 9 bases unmatched. A remark on this clone: Antigen unknown.

The V and J genes are TRBV24-1 and TRBJ1-5; TRBD1 aligns across 9 bases. The sample was peripheral blood, taken 28 days after the second AZD1222 dose. The TCR sequence derives from an adult who received the AZD1222 COVID-19 vaccine. The CDR3 reads CATSDSAGTGNSNQPQHF. The CDR3 coding sequence is TGTGCCACCAGTGACTCTGCCGGGACAGGGAATAGCAATCAGCCCCAGCATTTT.